This T cell receptor beta chain was found in a study of blood T cell repertoires in COVID-19. Study as a whole: COVID-19 samples from acute and convalescent phases originated in the United States, Italy and Spain.

Clones were sequenced by immunoSEQ multiplex PCR, and TCRdb holds only the in-frame ones, with some missing. The sample records 250,000 to 300,000 clones, 89% being singletons. Trimming took 4 bases from V and 7 from J, leaving 7 bases between them. The CDR3 is 11 amino acids. Per germline, CDR1 SGHRS and CDR2 YFSETQ. The sequenced sample consisted of PBMCs or T cells enriched from blood (not recorded which). The rearrangement joins TRBV5-1 to TRBJ2-3; no definite D call. This receptor was obtained from a woman aged 55-69 years who had recovered from COVID-19. As DNA, the CDR3 is TGCGCCAGCAGCGGGCAATATACGCAGTATTTT. Encoded protein: CASSGQYTQYF.